This T cell receptor beta chain appears in the sequencing data of a study of PD-1 blockade in classical Hodgkin lymphoma. Study-wide results and limits: CD4+ TCR diversity, unlike CD8+, rose significantly by C4D1. Patients were excluded if nivolumab began under 1 year after ASCT (the autologous transplant). Why the repertoires differ is still unclear, perhaps disease activity or prior therapy.

Concerning this clone itself: What it binds is unknown.

Every patient had relapsed following autologous stem cell transplantation, and cohorts differed in brentuximab vedotin exposure. This CDR3 has 15 residues. Germline values: CDR1 SGHTA, CDR2 FQGNSA. Trimming pared 7 bases from V and 4 bases from J, leaving 19 bases between. Assay used: immunoSEQ multiplex PCR; TCRdb lists only in-frame clones, some missing. The sample yields fewer than 7,500 clones, 77% seen once. Sequencing was performed on peripheral blood mononuclear cells (PBMCs), taken at baseline. The source is a human donor with classical Hodgkin lymphoma. V gene TRBV7-2 combines with J gene TRBJ1-1; unclear D gene. The CDR3 sequence is CASTLGLGRPTEAFF. The CDR3 bases are TGTGCCAGCACCCTCGGGTTAGGGAGGCCCACTGAAGCTTTCTTT. The full variable domain, completed using reference TRBV7-2 and TRBJ1-1, is GAGVSQSPSNKVTEKGKDVELRCDPISGHTALYWYRQSLGQGLEFLIYFQGNSAPDKSGLPSDRFSAERTGGSVSTLTIQRTQQEDSAVYLCASTLGLGRPTEAFFGQGTRLTVV.